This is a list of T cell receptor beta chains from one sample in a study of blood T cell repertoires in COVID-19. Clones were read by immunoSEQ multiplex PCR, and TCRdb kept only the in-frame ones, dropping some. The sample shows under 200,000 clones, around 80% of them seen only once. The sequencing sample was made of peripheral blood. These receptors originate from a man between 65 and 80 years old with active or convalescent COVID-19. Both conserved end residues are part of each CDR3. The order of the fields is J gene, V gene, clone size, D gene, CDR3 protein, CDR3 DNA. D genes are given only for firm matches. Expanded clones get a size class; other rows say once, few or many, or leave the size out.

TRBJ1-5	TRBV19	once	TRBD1	CASSRTGTASNQPQHF	TGTGCCAGTAGTAGGACCGGGACAGCTAGCAATCAGCCCCAGCATTTT
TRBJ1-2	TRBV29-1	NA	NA	CSVGRQNGYTF	TGCAGCGTTGGAAGACAGAATGGCTACACCTTC
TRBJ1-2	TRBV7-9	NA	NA	CASSRADSSYGYTF	TGTGCCAGCAGCAGAGCAGACAGCAGCTATGGCTACACCTTC
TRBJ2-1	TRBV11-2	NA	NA	CASTPRLSSYNEQFF	TGTGCCAGCACCCCGAGGTTGAGTTCGTACAATGAGCAGTTCTTC
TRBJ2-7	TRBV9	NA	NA	CASSLRGSDSYEQYF	TGTGCCAGCAGCCTAAGGGGCTCCGATTCCTACGAGCAGTACTTC
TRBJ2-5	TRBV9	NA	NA	CASSAQISGGQETQYF	TGTGCCAGCAGCGCCCAGATCTCAGGAGGTCAAGAGACCCAGTACTTC
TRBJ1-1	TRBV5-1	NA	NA	CASSLPKAGNTEAFF	TGCGCCAGCAGCCTTCCCAAGGCGGGGAACACTGAAGCTTTCTTT
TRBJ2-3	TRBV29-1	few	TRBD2	CSVAGADTQYF	TGCAGCGTGGCGGGGGCAGATACGCAGTATTTT
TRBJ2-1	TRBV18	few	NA	CASSPTGPNEQFF	TGTGCCAGCTCACCCACAGGGCCTAATGAGCAGTTCTTC
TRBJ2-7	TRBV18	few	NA	CASSPLGETYEQYF	TGTGCCAGCTCACCCCTAGGGGAAACCTACGAGCAGTACTTC
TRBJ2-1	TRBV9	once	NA	CASSVDGVMDNEQFF	TGTGCCAGCAGCGTAGACGGAGTTATGGACAATGAGCAGTTCTTC
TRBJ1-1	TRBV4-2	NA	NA	CASSQNAGGLNTEAFF	TGTGCCAGCAGCCAAAACGCCGGGGGTCTAAACACTGAAGCTTTCTTT
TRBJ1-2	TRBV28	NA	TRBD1	CASSLWQGANYGYTF	TGTGCCAGCAGTTTGTGGCAGGGGGCAAACTATGGCTACACCTTC
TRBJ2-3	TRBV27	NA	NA	CASSDRTGKPDTQYF	TGTGCCAGCAGTGACAGGACGGGGAAGCCAGATACGCAGTATTTT
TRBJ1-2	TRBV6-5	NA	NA	CASSSWGRLNYGYTF	TGTGCCAGCAGTTCATGGGGGCGACTTAACTATGGCTACACCTTC
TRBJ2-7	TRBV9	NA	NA	CASSVEGSYEQYF	TGTGCCAGCAGCGTTGAGGGCTCCTACGAGCAGTACTTC